What follows are 31 T cell receptor beta chains derived from one specimen sequenced in a study of shared T cell receptors in the human thymus. Sequenced by immunoSEQ multiplex PCR; TCRdb stores in-frame clones only, minus some. The sample contains hundreds of thousands of clones, approximately 80% of which appear only once. This same sample was also part of a study on human thymus T cells.

Sequencing was carried out using thymocytes. The receptor source for this set is a boy younger than two with a congenital heart defect.

The chain recombines TRBV6-5 with TRBJ1-4, with a weak D call TRBD1 (5 bases). V shed 4 bases and J shed 4 bases, with 16 bases lying between them. The germline V gene has CDR1 MNHEY and CDR2 SVGAGI. The length of the CDR3 is 16 residues. CDR3 sequence reads: CASSSATGSINEKLFF. In nucleotides, the CDR3 is TGTGCCAGCAGTTCCGCCACAGGCAGCATTAATGAAAAACTGTTTTTT.

The chain combines TRBV15 with TRBJ2-1, with D perhaps TRBD2 (5 bases). The V gene lost 0 bases and the J gene lost 7 bases, with 19 bases spanning the gap. This CDR3 is built from 17 residues. Germline V gene data show CDR1 as LNHNV and CDR2 as YYDKDF (reference sequence). CDR3 sequence reads: CATSRDRASQDDNEQFF. In DNA form, the CDR3 reads TGTGCCACCAGCAGAGATCGGGCTAGCCAAGATGATAATGAGCAGTTCTTC.

The CDR3 DNA is TGTGCCAGCAGCAAAGCGGGCGCCCCACTTGGCTACACCTTC. Protein sequence: CASSKAGAPLGYTF. The chain employs TRBV21-1 and TRBJ1-2; TRBD1, the table's D call, was not compared with the DNA. TRBV21-1 is flagged as a pseudogene. The CDR3 extends over 14 amino acids.

The rearrangement uses TRBV19 and TRBJ2-2; a weak D match, TRBD1 (5 bases). From germline, CDR1 is LNHDA and CDR2 SQIVND (reference sequence). V dropped 7 bases and J dropped 5 bases, with 8 bases sitting between them. The CDR3 length is 12 residues. The CDR3 region is CASMGRTGELFF. The CDR3 nucleotides read TGTGCCAGTATGGGGCGGACCGGGGAGCTGTTTTTT.

V and J are TRBV4-1 and TRBJ2-1; 10 positions agree with TRBD2. The CDR3 consists of 18 residues. V dropped 5 bases and J dropped 0; count of bases not matched to a gene: 10. Germline V gene data show CDR1 as MGHRA and CDR2 as YSYEKL. The CDR3 is CASSLRRLAGLSYNEQFF. The CDR3 coding sequence is TGCGCCAGCAGCTTAAGACGACTAGCGGGCCTCTCCTACAATGAGCAGTTCTTC.

This chain's CDR3 is CAWSGSEGVHYEQYF. The CDR3 nucleotides read TGTGCCTGGAGTGGTAGCGAGGGGGTCCACTACGAGCAGTACTTC. J is TRBJ2-7 and V is TRBV30; a weak D match, TRBD1 (6 bases). This CDR3 region has 15 residues. CDR1 and CDR2 from the germline V gene are GTSNPN and SVGIG (reference sequence). The V end lost 1 base, the J end lost 3 bases, and 16 bases lay between the germline ends.

This clone was observed a single time. This sequence joins TRBV29-1 and TRBJ2-3; TRBD1 matches 7 bases. The CDR3 totals 13 residues. V was pared by 1 base and J by 6 bases, with 4 bases of the junction left unmatched. CDR1 is SQVTM and CDR2 is ANQGSEA in the germline V gene. The CDR3 here is CSVEGGGGDTQYF. Here the CDR3 DNA reads TGCAGCGTTGAAGGAGGGGGCGGGGATACGCAGTATTTT.

The chain joins TRBV11-2 to TRBJ2-7, with 10 bases fitting TRBD2. CDR3 length: 17 residues. Germline V gives CDR1 SGHAT, CDR2 FQNNGV. The V gene end was trimmed by 8 bases and the J gene end by 6 bases; junction bases not matched to a gene: 19. CDR3 amino acids: CASGFTLAGVRGSEQYF. The DNA for the CDR3 is TGTGCCAGCGGATTTACGCTAGCGGGAGTGAGAGGAAGCGAGCAGTACTTC.

V and J are TRBV5-1 and TRBJ2-5; 12 bases align to TRBD2. V lost 1 base and J lost 5; bases outside the gene matches: 15. The CDR3 runs 19 residues. Per the germline V gene, CDR1 is SGHRS and CDR2 is YFSETQ. CDR3 protein: CASSLSLAGGPGTRETQYF. CDR3 in DNA: TGCGCCAGCAGCTTGAGTCTAGCGGGAGGGCCTGGTACCAGGGAGACCCAGTACTTC.

The CDR3 coding sequence is TGTGCCAGCTCCTTGAGCGGGAGATTACCCTACGAGCAGTACTTC. Translation gives CASSLSGRLPYEQYF. The chain combines TRBV18 with TRBJ2-7, with 8 bases aligning to TRBD2. J lost 2 bases, V lost 6 bases, and 9 bases had no gene match. The CDR3 is 15 amino acids. Germline V gene data show CDR1 as KGHSH and CDR2 as LQKENI.

The V call is TRBV6-1, the J call TRBJ2-3; the D gene is possibly TRBD2 (6 bases). Trimming stripped 3 bases from V and 3 bases from J, with 16 bases between. Germline V lookup: CDR1 MNHNS, CDR2 SASEGT. This CDR3 is 16 amino acids long. CDR3 protein: CASSEGGQGVTDTQYF. CDR3 bases: TGTGCCAGCAGTGAGGGGGGTCAGGGAGTGACAGATACGCAGTATTTT.

This chain links TRBV4-3 with TRBJ2-5; 7 bases match TRBD2. The CDR3 has 17 amino acids. J gave up 5 bases and V 0 bases, and 12 bases lay outside the gene matches. Germline V CDR1 and CDR2: LGHNA, YSLEER. The chain's CDR3 is CASSQEVVGGRGETQYF. CDR3 DNA: TGCGCCAGCAGCCAAGAAGTGGTAGGCGGGAGAGGGGAGACCCAGTACTTC.

The V gene is TRBV14, the J gene TRBJ1-1; D ambiguous. With 7 bases removed from V and 1 base from J, the gap between germline ends came to 13 bases. In germline, CDR1 is SGHDN, CDR2 FVKESK. This CDR3 has 14 amino acids. The CDR3, as DNA: TGTGCCAGCACTCCTAGGGAGGAGAACACTGAAGCTTTCTTT. This sequence encodes CASTPREENTEAFF.

This chain connects TRBV25-1 to TRBJ2-2; TRBD1 is a possible D gene (5 bases). V dropped 6 bases and J dropped 1 base, with 12 bases sitting between them. The length of the CDR3 is 15 residues. Germline V gene lookup returns CDR1 MGHDK and CDR2 SYGVNS. CDR3 nucleotide sequence: TGTGCCAGCAGCGAGGAGACAGAGAACACCGGGGAGCTGTTTTTT. Translated: CASSEETENTGELFF.

The chain employs TRBV9 and TRBJ1-3, with D unresolved. Trimming took 5 bases from V and 0 from J, leaving 6 bases between them. This CDR3 has 13 amino acids. Germline CDR1 reads SGDLS; CDR2 reads YYNGEE. CDR3 in amino acids: CASRPSSGNTIYF. DNA of the CDR3: TGTGCCAGCAGGCCGAGCTCTGGAAACACCATATATTTT.

This clone was seen just once. The chain joins TRBV28 to TRBJ1-5; unclear D gene. From germline, CDR1 is MDHEN and CDR2 SYDVKM. This CDR3 spans 14 amino acids. Trimming shortened V by 7 bases and J by 2 bases, and 12 bases separated the two germline ends. The CDR3, as DNA: TGTGCCAGCACCAAGAGAGGCGGCAATCAGCCCCAGCATTTT. Its translation: CASTKRGGNQPQHF. Full variable domain (outside the CDR3, taken from reference TRBV28 and TRBJ1-5): DVKVTQSSRYLVKRTGEKVFLECVQDMDHENMFWYRQDPGLGLRLIYFSYDVKMKEKGDIPEGYSVSREKKERFSLILESASTNQTSMYLCASTKRGGNQPQHFGDGTRLSIL.

V usage is TRBV4-2 and J usage is TRBJ2-2; TRBD1 matches 8 bases. The length of the CDR3 is 17 residues. Trimming cost V 2 bases and J 4 bases; bases outside gene matches: 9. Germline V CDR1 and CDR2: LGHNA, YNFKEQ. CDR3 DNA sequence: TGTGCCAGCAGCCAACCCAGGGGGCGGGTATTCACCGGGGAGCTGTTTTTT. Residues: CASSQPRGRVFTGELFF.

In its sample, this clone was seen a few times. The V call is TRBV7-9, the J call TRBJ2-5, with 12 bases lining up with TRBD2. Unmatched junction bases numbered 10, after V lost 5 bases and J lost 3 bases. Germline V lookup: CDR1 SEHNR, CDR2 FQNEAQ (reference sequence). The CDR3 sequence is 17 residues long. The CDR3 loop is CASSPAPSGRGEETQYF. The CDR3 DNA is TGTGCCAGCAGCCCCGCTCCTAGCGGGAGGGGAGAAGAGACCCAGTACTTC. Based on the CDR3 plus reference TRBV7-9 and TRBJ2-5, the full variable domain is DTGVSQNPRHKITKRGQNVTFRCDPISEHNRLYWYRQTLGQGPEFLTYFQNEAQLEKSRLLSDRFSAERPKGSFSTLEIQRTEQGDSAMYLCASSPAPSGRGEETQYFGPGTRLLVL.

The rearrangement joins TRBV19 to TRBJ1-1, with 7 bases aligning to TRBD1. Germline CDR1 and CDR2: LNHDA and SQIVND (reference sequence). J gave up 4 bases and V 5 bases, and 4 bases lay outside the gene matches. The CDR3 totals 13 residues. The CDR3 here is CASSRTGSTEAFF. The CDR3 DNA follows: TGTGCCAGTAGTCGGACAGGCAGCACTGAAGCTTTCTTT.

The CDR3 region is CATRGSGDNEQFF. DNA for the CDR3: TGTGCCACCCGGGGTAGCGGGGACAATGAGCAGTTCTTC. This rearrangement joins TRBV7-9 to TRBJ2-1; 8 bases match TRBD2. This CDR3 is 13 amino acids long. Germline assignment: CDR1 SEHNR and CDR2 FQNEAQ (reference sequence). V lost 10 bases to trimming and J lost 5 bases; unmatched junction nucleotides: 7.

The V call is TRBV4-3, the J call TRBJ2-5; TRBD1 aligns across 7 bases. This CDR3 region has 18 residues. After removal of 0 bases from V and 1 base from J, the junction contained 11 bases not matched to a gene. Germline V lookup: CDR1 LGHNA, CDR2 YSLEER. CDR3: CASSQDLGTASFQETQYF. CDR3 coding DNA: TGCGCCAGCAGCCAAGATTTGGGGACAGCGTCCTTCCAAGAGACCCAGTACTTC.

The gene calls are TRBV6-4 and TRBJ2-1, with D possibly matching TRBD1 (5 bases). The length of the CDR3 is 16 residues. The germline V gene has CDR1 MRHNA and CDR2 SNTAGT. V gave up 3 bases and J gave up 0 bases, with 12 bases separating them. The CDR3 region is CASSEGRMSSYNEQFF. CDR3 DNA: TGTGCCAGCAGTGAGGGGCGTATGAGCTCCTACAATGAGCAGTTCTTC.

This clone has just a few counts. The chain carries TRBV30 and TRBJ2-7; 8 bases agree with TRBD1. Germline CDR1 is GTSNPN and CDR2 is SVGIG (reference sequence). There are 14 residues in the CDR3. V lost 4 bases, J lost 0 bases, and 5 bases stayed unmatched. The CDR3, as DNA: TGTGCCTGGAAACCAGGGGGCCGCTCCTACGAGCAGTACTTC. It encodes CAWKPGGRSYEQYF. Looking up the rest from reference TRBV30 and TRBJ2-7 gives the full variable domain: SQTIHQWPATLVQPVGSPLSLECTVEGTSNPNLYWYRQAAGRGLQLLFYSVGIGQISSEVPQNLSASRPQDRQFILSSKKLLLSDSGFYLCAWKPGGRSYEQYFGPGTRLTVT.

V gene TRBV6-4 combines with J gene TRBJ1-1, with 8 bases lining up with TRBD1. The CDR3 is 15 residues long. Losses at the gene ends were 6 bases for V and 3 bases for J; bases not matched to a gene: 9. CDR1 and CDR2 from the germline V gene are MRHNA and SNTAGT. The CDR3 coding sequence is TGTGCCAGCAGGCCTGGACAGGGTGGGGACACTGAAGCTTTCTTT. Its translation: CASRPGQGGDTEAFF.

This rearrangement joins TRBV7-6 to TRBJ1-1, with 7 bases matching TRBD1. In germline, CDR1 is SGHVS, CDR2 FNYEAQ. The CDR3 spans 16 residues. V gave up 5 bases and J gave up 2 bases; unmatched junction bases: 11. In DNA, the CDR3 is TGTGCCAGCAGCCTCGGGACAGCCTTGTCTAACACTGAAGCTTTCTTT. Translation: CASSLGTALSNTEAFF.

The rearrangement uses TRBV6-7 and TRBJ2-1, with D maybe TRBD1 (6 bases). TRBV6-7 is placed among ORFs of uncertain function. The CDR3 has 11 amino acids. V lost 7 bases and J lost 8, with 9 bases in between. CDR3: CASTRGDEQFF. CDR3 DNA: TGTGCCAGCACCAGGGGCGATGAGCAGTTCTTC.

The chain couples TRBV6-5 to TRBJ2-7; tentatively, D is TRBD2 (6 bases). With 6 bases removed from V and 6 bases from J, the gap between germline ends came to 18 bases. CDR3 length: 14 amino acids. Germline V CDR1 and CDR2: MNHEY, SVGAGI. The CDR3 sequence is CASSPRDSGREQYF. CDR3 bases: TGTGCCAGCAGCCCCCGGGACTCCGGGCGCGAGCAGTACTTC.

The genes are TRBV4-2 and TRBJ2-1; perhaps TRBD1 as D (5 bases). The germline V and J ends were trimmed by 1 base and 12 bases, with 13 bases remaining between them. This CDR3 comprises 13 residues. The germline V gene encodes CDR1 LGHNA and CDR2 YNFKEQ. The CDR3, as DNA: TGTGCCAGCAGCCAAGTGCAGGGTAGGGGGCAGTTCTTC. Translated, it gives CASSQVQGRGQFF.

This clone was seen just once. The V gene is TRBV12-5, the J gene TRBJ1-5; the match to TRBD1 covers 10 bases. This CDR3 has 20 amino acids. J was trimmed by 4 bases and V by 1 base; bases with no gene match: 16. The germline V gene encodes CDR1 LGHNT and CDR2 FRNRAP. The CDR3 loop is CASGLGRIDRGQSKNQPQHF. In DNA, the CDR3 is TGTGCTAGTGGTTTGGGGCGAATCGACAGGGGGCAATCCAAGAATCAGCCCCAGCATTTT.

The rearrangement uses TRBV4-3 and TRBJ2-3, with 7 bases aligning to TRBD2. The CDR3 is 17 amino acids. The germline V gene encodes CDR1 LGHNA and CDR2 YSLEER. The V gene end was trimmed by 0 bases and the J gene end by 3 bases; junction bases not matched to a gene: 9. The CDR3: CASSQDGLAGRTDTQYF. CDR3 coding DNA: TGCGCCAGCAGCCAAGATGGGTTAGCGGGTAGGACAGATACGCAGTATTTT.

In this sample, this clone turned up once. This sample includes further DNA sequences coding for the same CDR3. V is TRBV27 and J is TRBJ2-7, with a tentative D call TRBD1 (6 bases). This CDR3 is 12 amino acids long. The V end lost 2 bases, the J end lost 6 bases, and 8 bases lay between the germline ends. Germline-derived CDR1 and CDR2 are MNHEY and SMNVEV (reference sequence). DNA of the CDR3: TGTGCCAGCAGTTTAGGGGGCAGCGAGCAGTACTTC. As protein: CASSLGGSEQYF.